The 25 T cell receptor beta chains in this list originate from one sample, sequenced in a study of cytomegalovirus exposure and HLA in healthy donors. The PCR used 60 Vbeta and 13 Jbeta primers. The table came from immunoSEQ multiplex PCR; TCRdb's copy has only in-frame clones and leaves some out. The table shows under 70,000 clones, with around four fifths occurring only once. The specimen was PBMCs. These receptors were obtained from a male donor in good health and CMV-seropositive.

The chain links TRBV27 to TRBJ2-3; maybe TRBD1 (6 bases). From germline, CDR1 is MNHEY and CDR2 SMNVEV (reference sequence). The V gene lost 4 bases and the J gene lost 9 bases, with 17 bases spanning the gap. The CDR3 length is 14 residues. As DNA, the CDR3 is TGTGCCAGCAGTTCTAGGGACACTCGCATAACGCAGTATTTT. This gives the protein CASSSRDTRITQYF.

The table lists this clone with a few counts. V usage is TRBV23-1 and J usage is TRBJ1-2; 8 positions agree with TRBD1. TRBV23-1 is reported as an ORF; its role is uncertain. After removal of 8 bases from V and 2 bases from J, the junction contained 7 bases not matched to a gene. The length of the CDR3 is 14 residues. CDR3 sequence (DNA): TGCGCCAGCCGGGTCAGGGGGCGCAACTATGGCTACACCTTC. Its translation is CASRVRGRNYGYTF.

The chain employs TRBV5-1 and TRBJ1-2, with TRBD1 matching over 9 bases. J lost 4 bases, V lost 7 bases, and 8 bases had no gene match. Germline values: CDR1 SGHRS, CDR2 YFSETQ. CDR3 size: 14 residues. CDR3 in amino acids: CASGEQGAGYGYTF. The CDR3 DNA follows: TGCGCCAGCGGAGAACAGGGGGCAGGCTATGGCTACACCTTC. Complete variable domain (other parts from reference TRBV5-1 and TRBJ1-2): KAGVTQTPRYLIKTRGQQVTLSCSPISGHRSVSWYQQTPGQGLQFLFEYFSETQRNKGNFPGRFSGRQFSNSRSEMNVSTLELGDSALYLCASGEQGAGYGYTFGSGTRLTVV.

J is TRBJ2-7 and V is TRBV4-3; 10 positions match TRBD1. V dropped 3 bases and J dropped 4; count of bases not matched to a gene: 9. Germline-derived CDR1 and CDR2 are LGHNA and YSLEER. The CDR3 runs to 16 residues. Written as DNA, the CDR3 is TGCGCCAGCAGCCATTCCGGGACAGGGGAATTATACGAGCAGTACTTC. Its protein is CASSHSGTGELYEQYF.

The chain couples TRBV28 to TRBJ1-1, with D possibly being TRBD1 (5 bases). Germline-derived CDR1 and CDR2 are MDHEN and SYDVKM. CDR3 length: 17 amino acids. Trimming took off 3 bases at V and 4 bases at J, with 21 bases between the two ends. CDR3 nucleotide sequence: TGTGCCAGCAGTTTGAATAGGTTCGACGGGGGAGGCACTGAAGCTTTCTTT. It yields the protein CASSLNRFDGGGTEAFF.

The CDR3: CAWSVTRGGGRGSQYF. CDR3 nucleotides: TGTGCCTGGAGTGTAACCCGAGGAGGGGGCAGGGGCTCCCAGTACTTC. The genes are TRBV30 and TRBJ2-5, with D possibly being TRBD1 (7 bases). Trimming cost V 0 bases and J 9 bases, with 23 bases left between them. Per the germline V gene, CDR1 is GTSNPN and CDR2 is SVGIG (reference sequence). The length of the CDR3 is 16 residues.

V gene TRBV7-9 combines with J gene TRBJ2-1; 10 nucleotides align to TRBD2. CDR3 size: 15 residues. The V gene end was trimmed by 7 bases and the J gene end by 9 bases; junction bases not matched to a gene: 12. Germline V gives CDR1 SEHNR, CDR2 FQNEAQ (reference sequence). The CDR3 sequence: CASIGEGLATFEQFF. CDR3 nucleotide sequence: TGTGCCAGCATAGGGGAGGGACTAGCGACTTTTGAGCAGTTCTTC. The full variable domain, with the rest looked up from reference TRBV7-9 and TRBJ2-1, is DTGVSQNPRHKITKRGQNVTFRCDPISEHNRLYWYRQTLGQGPEFLTYFQNEAQLEKSRLLSDRFSAERPKGSFSTLEIQRTEQGDSAMYLCASIGEGLATFEQFFGPGTRLTVL.

The chain has TRBV18 and TRBJ2-4; 12 bases agree with TRBD1. J gave up 8 bases and V 6 bases, and 5 bases lay outside the gene matches. The germline CDR1 and CDR2 sequences are KGHSH and LQKENI. CDR3 size: 14 residues. CDR3 sequence reads: CASSPGTGGYIQYF. Here the CDR3 DNA reads TGTGCCAGCTCTCCCGGGACAGGGGGCTACATTCAGTACTTC.

In this sample, this clone turned up once. J is TRBJ1-5 and V is TRBV18; 8 positions match TRBD1. The CDR3 loop spans 14 amino acids. CDR1 and CDR2 from the germline V gene are KGHSH and LQKENI. V shed 3 bases and J 6 bases; nucleotides not matched to a gene: 4. CDR3 bases: TGTGCCAGCTCACCGACAGGGGCCGTTCAGCCCCAGCATTTT. Translating it yields CASSPTGAVQPQHF. Supplemented by reference TRBV18 and TRBJ1-5, the full variable domain reads NAGVMQNPRHLVRRRGQEARLRCSPMKGHSHVYWYRQLPEEGLKFMVYLQKENIIDESGMPKERFSAEFPKEGPSILRIQQVVRGDSAAYFCASSPTGAVQPQHFGDGTRLSIL.

The chain links TRBV10-3 to TRBJ1-3; TRBD1 matches at 7 bases. In germline, CDR1 is ENHRY, CDR2 SYGVKD. J gave up 0 bases and V 6 bases, and 8 bases lay outside the gene matches. The CDR3 extends over 16 amino acids. CDR3 in DNA: TGTGCCATCAGCAACACAGGGGTGCCCTCTGGAAACACCATATATTTT. This encodes CAISNTGVPSGNTIYF.

The V call is TRBV4-1, the J call TRBJ2-3; the match to TRBD2 covers 11 bases. This CDR3 contains 19 residues. V was pared by 0 bases and J by 0 bases, with 8 bases of the junction left unmatched. Germline V lookup: CDR1 MGHRA, CDR2 YSYEKL. This CDR3 reads CASSQDLGTSGTSTDTQYF. As DNA, the CDR3 is TGCGCCAGCAGCCAAGATCTCGGGACTAGCGGTACTAGCACAGATACGCAGTATTTT.

The rearrangement links TRBV11-2 to TRBJ2-7, with 11 bases identical to TRBD1. The CDR3 has 15 residues. Trimming at V came to 2 bases and at J to 4 bases, leaving 4 bases not matched to a gene. Germline lookup yields CDR1 SGHAT and CDR2 FQNNGV. The CDR3, as DNA: TGTGCCAGCAGCTTATCCGGGACAGGGGGTTACGAGCAGTACTTC. Protein: CASSLSGTGGYEQYF.

The chain employs TRBV4-2 and TRBJ2-2, with 7 bases identical to TRBD2. The J segment lost 1 base and the V segment lost 1 base, leaving 6 bases of the junction unmatched. CDR1 LGHNA and CDR2 YNFKEQ come from the germline V gene. This CDR3 contains 17 residues. Written as DNA, the CDR3 is TGTGCCAGCAGCCAAGTAGCAGCGGGGAAGAACACCGGGGAGCTGTTTTTT. This translates into CASSQVAAGKNTGELFF.

This chain links TRBV4-1 with TRBJ1-6; D gene ambiguous. From germline, CDR1 is MGHRA and CDR2 YSYEKL. The CDR3 runs 14 residues. V shed 1 base and J shed 13 bases, with 14 bases lying between them. CDR3 DNA: TGCGCCAGCAGCCAAGTCTTCGGAGCGGGGCCCCTCCACTTT. Encoded protein: CASSQVFGAGPLHF.

The V call is TRBV30, the J call TRBJ2-1, with D perhaps TRBD2 (6 bases). Germline V gene sequence: CDR1 GTSNPN, CDR2 SVGIG (reference sequence). V was trimmed by 5 bases and J by 5 bases, leaving 16 bases between them. This CDR3 is built from 14 residues. DNA for the CDR3: TGTGCCTGGGGGGGGACCTCTCCCCACAATGAGCAGTTCTTC. Protein sequence: CAWGGTSPHNEQFF.

Only one count was recorded for this clone. The J gene is TRBJ1-2, the V gene TRBV10-3, with 7 bases identical to TRBD1. CDR1 is ENHRY, CDR2 SYGVKD, per germline. Losses at the gene ends were 11 bases for V and 4 bases for J; bases not matched to a gene: 7. CDR3 length: 12 amino acids. CDR3 loop: CAGGTVLYGYTF. DNA for the CDR3: TGTGCCGGTGGGACAGTACTCTATGGCTACACCTTC.

This sequence joins TRBV4-1 and TRBJ2-7; 9 nucleotides align to TRBD1. CDR1 and CDR2 from the germline V gene are MGHRA and YSYEKL. The CDR3 has 14 amino acids. Trimming at V came to 4 bases and at J to 4 bases, leaving 5 bases not matched to a gene. The chain's CDR3 is CASSPGQGGYEQYF. The CDR3 DNA follows: TGCGCCAGCAGCCCGGGACAGGGAGGGTACGAGCAGTACTTC.

The rearrangement links TRBV27 to TRBJ2-2; TRBD1 matches at 8 bases. J gave up 4 bases and V 4 bases, and 8 bases lay outside the gene matches. Germline assignment: CDR1 MNHEY and CDR2 SMNVEV (reference sequence). The CDR3 contains 16 residues. CDR3 bases: TGTGCCAGCAGTTCCCTAGAGCAGGGGGCCACCGGGGAGCTGTTTTTT. The encoded protein is CASSSLEQGATGELFF.

Only a few counts were recorded for this clone. The V gene is TRBV19, the J gene TRBJ2-1; TRBD1 is a possible D gene (6 bases). The V gene's germline CDR1 is LNHDA and CDR2 SQIVND (reference sequence). V shed 6 bases and J shed 8 bases, with 11 bases lying between them. The CDR3 length is 12 residues. CDR3 nucleotide sequence: TGTGCCAGTAGCGAAAACAGGGATGAGCAGTTCTTC. It is translated as CASSENRDEQFF.

V gene TRBV5-1 combines with J gene TRBJ2-6; D may be TRBD1 (6 bases). CDR3 length: 19 residues. The germline V and J ends were trimmed by 1 base and 4 bases, with 21 bases remaining between them. CDR1 SGHRS and CDR2 YFSETQ come from the germline V gene. The CDR3 DNA sequence: TGCGCCAGCAGCTTGCGAAAACAGGGCCCCGCTCTGGGGGCCAACGTCCTGACTTTC. Residues: CASSLRKQGPALGANVLTF.

V is TRBV7-3 and J is TRBJ2-1, with 8 bases aligning to TRBD2. Germline values: CDR1 SGHTA, CDR2 FQGTGA. This CDR3 spans 16 amino acids. The V and J ends lost 2 bases and 8 bases, in that order; junction bases with no gene match: 11. The DNA of the CDR3 is TGTGCCAGCAGCTTACCCATACCGGGGGGGCCGGATGAGCAGTTCTTC. It specifies CASSLPIPGGPDEQFF.

CDR3 in DNA: TGTGCCTGGAGTTCCCCAACAGGGGGCCGAAATCAGCCCCAGCATTTT. Its protein is CAWSSPTGGRNQPQHF. The V and J genes are TRBV30 and TRBJ1-5, with TRBD1 matching 9 bases. The CDR3 loop spans 16 amino acids. Germline trimming cut 2 bases from V and 4 bases from J; bases unmatched to any gene: 9. From germline, CDR1 is GTSNPN and CDR2 SVGIG (reference sequence).

DNA of the CDR3: TGTGCCAGCAGCTTAGACAGAACCTCCGATTCACCCCTCCACTTT. Protein product: CASSLDRTSDSPLHF. The J gene is TRBJ1-6, the V gene TRBV7-3; possibly TRBD1 for D (5 bases). Germline-derived CDR1 and CDR2 are SGHTA and FQGTGA. There are 15 residues in the CDR3. The germline V and J ends were trimmed by 2 bases and 8 bases, with 13 bases remaining between them.

This clone appeared once. The chain is built from TRBV4-3 and TRBJ2-5; 11 positions match TRBD2. The CDR3 sequence is 18 residues long. Trimming at V came to 0 bases and at J to 7 bases, leaving 13 bases not matched to a gene. Germline V gives CDR1 LGHNA, CDR2 YSLEER. CDR3 sequence: CASSQDTLAGEVPRTQYF. CDR3 bases: TGCGCCAGCAGCCAAGATACACTAGCGGGGGAGGTCCCCAGGACCCAGTACTTC.

This chain joins TRBV14 and TRBJ1-6; D not resolved. The CDR3 runs 12 residues. V lost 5 bases and J 10 bases, leaving 9 bases between the germline ends. Germline CDR1 and CDR2: SGHDN and FVKESK. The CDR3 DNA follows: TGTGCCAGCAGCGGGCGATTCTCACCCCTCCACTTT. Protein sequence: CASSGRFSPLHF.